The 2 T cell receptor beta chains listed next were all sequenced from one sample in a study of control samples from healthy donors and cancer patients. Clones were read by immunoSEQ multiplex PCR, and TCRdb kept only the in-frame ones, dropping some. The table lists about 150,000 clones, about 94% of them singletons. Input material: blood. These receptors came from a man aged 40-50 years in good health.

The genes are TRBV5-1 and TRBJ2-3; D assignment may be TRBD1 or TRBD2 (7 bases each). V shed 4 bases and J shed 3 bases, with 15 bases lying between them. The CDR3 runs to 15 residues. The V gene's germline CDR1 is SGHRS and CDR2 YFSETQ. The CDR3 DNA reads as TGCGCCAGCAGCCCCGACAGGGAGGGGACAGATACGCAGTATTTT. Its protein product is CASSPDREGTDTQYF.

V usage is TRBV5-8 and J usage is TRBJ2-3; 7 bases match TRBD1. This CDR3 region has 17 residues. Trimming cost V 0 bases and J 3 bases; bases outside gene matches: 10. CDR1 and CDR2 from the germline V gene are SGHTS and YDEGEE. In DNA, the CDR3 is TGTGCCAGCAGCTTGGAACAGGGGCCGTGGATTACAGATACGCAGTATTTT. Protein sequence: CASSLEQGPWITDTQYF. The full variable domain, completed using reference TRBV5-8 and TRBJ2-3, is EAGVTQSPTHLIKTRGQQATLRCSPISGHTSVYWYQQALGLGLQFLLWYDEGEERNRGNFPPRFSGRQFPNYSSELNVNALELEDSALYLCASSLEQGPWITDTQYFGPGTRLTVL.